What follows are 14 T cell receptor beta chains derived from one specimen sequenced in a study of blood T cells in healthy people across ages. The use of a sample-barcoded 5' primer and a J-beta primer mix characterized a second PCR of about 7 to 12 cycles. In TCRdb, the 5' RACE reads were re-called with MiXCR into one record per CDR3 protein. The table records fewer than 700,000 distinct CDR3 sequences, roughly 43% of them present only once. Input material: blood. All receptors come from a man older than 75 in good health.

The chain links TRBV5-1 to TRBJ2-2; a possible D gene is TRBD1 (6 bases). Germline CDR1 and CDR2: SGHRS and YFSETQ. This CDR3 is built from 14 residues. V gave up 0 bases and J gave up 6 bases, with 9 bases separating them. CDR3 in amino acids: CASSLDQGPGELFF. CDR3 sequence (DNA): TGCGCCAGCAGCTTGGATCAGGGGCCCGGGGAGCTGTTTTTT.

CDR3 region: CSASVPDQETQYF. Written as DNA, the CDR3 is TGCAGTGCTAGTGTGCCTGATCAAGAGACCCAGTACTTC. The rearrangement uses TRBV20-1 and TRBJ2-5; D is ambiguous. The CDR3 is 13 amino acids. Trimming took 3 bases from V and 2 from J, leaving 10 bases between them. Germline CDR1 DFQATT, CDR2 SNEGSKA (reference sequence).

The CDR3 reads CASSAQGAGGYTF. The DNA of the CDR3 is TGTGCCAGCAGCGCGCAGGGGGCGGGTGGCTACACCTTC. The chain joins TRBV7-2 to TRBJ1-2; 8 nucleotides match TRBD1. V shed 5 bases and J 7 bases; nucleotides not matched to a gene: 6. The CDR3 is 13 amino acids. Germline CDR1 SGHTA, CDR2 FQGNSA.

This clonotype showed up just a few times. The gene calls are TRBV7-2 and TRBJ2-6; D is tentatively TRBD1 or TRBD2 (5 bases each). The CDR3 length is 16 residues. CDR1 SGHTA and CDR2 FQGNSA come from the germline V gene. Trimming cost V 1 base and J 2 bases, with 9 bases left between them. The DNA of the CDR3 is TGTGCCAGCAGCTTAGTGCTGGGGGCTGGGGCCAACGTCCTGACTTTC. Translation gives CASSLVLGAGANVLTF.

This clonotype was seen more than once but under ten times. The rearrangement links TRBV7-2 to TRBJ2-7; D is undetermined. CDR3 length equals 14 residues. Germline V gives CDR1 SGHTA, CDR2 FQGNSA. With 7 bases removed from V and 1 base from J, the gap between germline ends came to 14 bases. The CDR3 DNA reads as TGTGCCAGCACCCTTCACCGTCAGTCCTACGAGCAGTACTTC. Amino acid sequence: CASTLHRQSYEQYF.

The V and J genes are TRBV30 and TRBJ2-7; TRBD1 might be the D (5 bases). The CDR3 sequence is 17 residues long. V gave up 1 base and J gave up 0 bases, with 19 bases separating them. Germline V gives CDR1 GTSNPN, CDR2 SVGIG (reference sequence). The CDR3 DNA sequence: TGTGCCTGGAGTGCCCAATATGGACACACGTTCTCCTACGAGCAGTACTTC. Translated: CAWSAQYGHTFSYEQYF. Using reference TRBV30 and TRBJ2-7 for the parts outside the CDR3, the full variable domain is SQTIHQWPATLVQPVGSPLSLECTVEGTSNPNLYWYRQAAGRGLQLLFYSVGIGQISSEVPQNLSASRPQDRQFILSSKKLLLSDSGFYLCAWSAQYGHTFSYEQYFGPGTRLTVT.

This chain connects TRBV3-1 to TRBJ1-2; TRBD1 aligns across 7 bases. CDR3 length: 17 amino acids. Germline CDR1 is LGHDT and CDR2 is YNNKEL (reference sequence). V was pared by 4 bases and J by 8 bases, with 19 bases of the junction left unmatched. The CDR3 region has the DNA TGTGCCAGCAGCCCCAGACAGGGAGTAAGCCCCCTGGGAGGCTACACCTTC. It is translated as CASSPRQGVSPLGGYTF.

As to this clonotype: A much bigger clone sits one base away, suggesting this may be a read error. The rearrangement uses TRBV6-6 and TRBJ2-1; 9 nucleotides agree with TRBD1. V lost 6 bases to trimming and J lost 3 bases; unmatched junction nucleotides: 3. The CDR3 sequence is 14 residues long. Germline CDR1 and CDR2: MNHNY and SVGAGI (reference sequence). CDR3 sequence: CASSRDRDYNEQFF. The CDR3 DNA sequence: TGTGCCAGCAGCCGGGACAGGGACTACAATGAGCAGTTCTTC.

DNA of the CDR3: TGTGCCACCAGTGATTCGCGACAGGGGGTTCATGGCTACACCTTC. This sequence encodes CATSDSRQGVHGYTF. This chain uses TRBV24-1 with TRBJ1-2; 9 nucleotides align to TRBD1. CDR1 KGHDR and CDR2 SFDVKD come from the germline V gene. The CDR3 length is 15 residues. V was pared by 2 bases and J by 6 bases, with 6 bases of the junction left unmatched.

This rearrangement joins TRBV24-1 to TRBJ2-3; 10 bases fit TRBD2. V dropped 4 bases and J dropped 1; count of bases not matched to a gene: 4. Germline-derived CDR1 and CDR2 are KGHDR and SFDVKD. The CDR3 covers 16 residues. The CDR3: CATSDRTSGRTDTQYF. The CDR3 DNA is TGTGCCACCAGTGACCGGACTAGCGGTCGCACAGATACGCAGTATTTT.

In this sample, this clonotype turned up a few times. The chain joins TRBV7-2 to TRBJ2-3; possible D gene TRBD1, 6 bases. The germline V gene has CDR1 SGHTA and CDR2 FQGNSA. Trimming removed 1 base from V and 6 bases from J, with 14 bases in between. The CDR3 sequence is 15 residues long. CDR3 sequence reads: CASSLEWGRSDTQYF. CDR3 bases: TGTGCCAGCAGCTTAGAATGGGGGCGAAGTGATACGCAGTATTTT.

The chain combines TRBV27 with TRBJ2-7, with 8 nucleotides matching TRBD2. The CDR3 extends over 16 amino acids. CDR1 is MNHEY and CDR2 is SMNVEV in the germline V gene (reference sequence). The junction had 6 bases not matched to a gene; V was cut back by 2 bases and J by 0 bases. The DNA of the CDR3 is TGTGCCAGCAGTTTACGGGGGGGGCTCTTCTCCTACGAGCAGTACTTC. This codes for CASSLRGGLFSYEQYF.

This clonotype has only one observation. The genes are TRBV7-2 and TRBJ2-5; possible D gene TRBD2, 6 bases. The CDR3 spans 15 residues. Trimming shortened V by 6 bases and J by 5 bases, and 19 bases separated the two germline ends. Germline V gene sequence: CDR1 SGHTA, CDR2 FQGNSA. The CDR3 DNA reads TGTGCCAGCAGTACGAATGGTTACGCGGGGGAGACCCAGTACTTC. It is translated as CASSTNGYAGETQYF. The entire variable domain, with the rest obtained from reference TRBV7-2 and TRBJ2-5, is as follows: GAGVSQSPSNKVTEKGKDVELRCDPISGHTALYWYRQSLGQGLEFLIYFQGNSAPDKSGLPSDRFSAERTGGSVSTLTIQRTQQEDSAVYLCASSTNGYAGETQYFGPGTRLLVL.

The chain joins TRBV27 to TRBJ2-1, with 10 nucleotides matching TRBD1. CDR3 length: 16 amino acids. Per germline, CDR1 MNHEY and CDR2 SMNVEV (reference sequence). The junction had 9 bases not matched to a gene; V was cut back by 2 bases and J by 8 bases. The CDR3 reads CASSLGAGQGFDEQFF. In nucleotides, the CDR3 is TGTGCCAGCAGTTTAGGGGCGGGACAGGGGTTTGATGAGCAGTTCTTC.